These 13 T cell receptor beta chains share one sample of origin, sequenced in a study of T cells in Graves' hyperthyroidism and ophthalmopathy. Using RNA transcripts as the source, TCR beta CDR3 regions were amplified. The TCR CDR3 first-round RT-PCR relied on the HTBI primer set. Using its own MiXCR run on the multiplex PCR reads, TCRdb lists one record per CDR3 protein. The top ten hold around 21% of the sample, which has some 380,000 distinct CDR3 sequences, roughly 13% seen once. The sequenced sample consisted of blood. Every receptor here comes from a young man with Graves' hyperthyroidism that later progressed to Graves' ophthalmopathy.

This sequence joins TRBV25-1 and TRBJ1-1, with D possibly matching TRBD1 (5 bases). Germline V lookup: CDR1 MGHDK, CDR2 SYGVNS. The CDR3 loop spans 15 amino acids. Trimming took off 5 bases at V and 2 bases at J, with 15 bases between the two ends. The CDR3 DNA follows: TGTGCCAGCAGTCGCCCCGGGACCCTCAACACTGAAGCTTTCTTT. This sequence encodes CASSRPGTLNTEAFF.

The CDR3 nucleotides are TGCAGTGCTAGAAACGGGGGTATTGACATTCAGTACTTC. Translation: CSARNGGIDIQYF. The gene calls are TRBV20-1 and TRBJ2-4, with D perhaps matching TRBD2 (6 bases). Per germline, CDR1 DFQATT and CDR2 SNEGSKA (reference sequence). The CDR3 runs to 13 residues. V lost 2 bases and J 8 bases, leaving 13 bases between the germline ends.

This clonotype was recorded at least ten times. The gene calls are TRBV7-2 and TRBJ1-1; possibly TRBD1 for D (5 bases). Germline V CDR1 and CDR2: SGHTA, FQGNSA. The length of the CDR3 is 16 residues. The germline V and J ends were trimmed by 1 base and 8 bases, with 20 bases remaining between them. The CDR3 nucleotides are TGTGCCAGCAGCTTAGGCCCCCCGGGAGGTGGGGCCGAAGCTTTCTTT. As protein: CASSLGPPGGGAEAFF.

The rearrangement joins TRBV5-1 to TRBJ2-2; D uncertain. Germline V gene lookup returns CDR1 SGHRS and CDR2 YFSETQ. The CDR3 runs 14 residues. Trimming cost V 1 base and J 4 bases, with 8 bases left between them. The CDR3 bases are TGCGCCAGCAGCTTGTATCCGGGCACCGGGGAGCTGTTTTTT. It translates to CASSLYPGTGELFF.

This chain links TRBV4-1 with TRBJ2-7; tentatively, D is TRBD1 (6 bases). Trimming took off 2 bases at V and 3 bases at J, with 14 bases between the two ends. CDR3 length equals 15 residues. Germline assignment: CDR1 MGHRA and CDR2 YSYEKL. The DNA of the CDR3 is TGCGCCAGCAGCCAAACCGGGACACGAGTCTACGAGCAGTACTTC. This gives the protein CASSQTGTRVYEQYF.

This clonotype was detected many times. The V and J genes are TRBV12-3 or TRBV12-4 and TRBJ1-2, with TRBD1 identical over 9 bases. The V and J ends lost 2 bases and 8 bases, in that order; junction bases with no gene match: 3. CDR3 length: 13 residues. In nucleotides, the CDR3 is TGTGCCAGCAGTTTAACAGGGGGCAGGGGCTACACCTTC. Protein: CASSLTGGRGYTF.

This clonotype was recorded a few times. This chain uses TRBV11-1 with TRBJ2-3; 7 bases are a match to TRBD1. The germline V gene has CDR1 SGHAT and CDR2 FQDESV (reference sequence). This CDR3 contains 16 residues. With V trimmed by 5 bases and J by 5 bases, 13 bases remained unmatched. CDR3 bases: TGTGCCAGCAGCGCATTCGACAGGGACCCCGGAGATACGCAGTATTTT. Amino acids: CASSAFDRDPGDTQYF.

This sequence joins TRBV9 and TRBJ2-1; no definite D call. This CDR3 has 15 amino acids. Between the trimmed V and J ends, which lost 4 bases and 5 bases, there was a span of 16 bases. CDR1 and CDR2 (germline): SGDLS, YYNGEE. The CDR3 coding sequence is TGTGCCAGCAGCTCCCGTAGTGGAGATAACAATGAGCAGTTCTTC. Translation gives CASSSRSGDNNEQFF.

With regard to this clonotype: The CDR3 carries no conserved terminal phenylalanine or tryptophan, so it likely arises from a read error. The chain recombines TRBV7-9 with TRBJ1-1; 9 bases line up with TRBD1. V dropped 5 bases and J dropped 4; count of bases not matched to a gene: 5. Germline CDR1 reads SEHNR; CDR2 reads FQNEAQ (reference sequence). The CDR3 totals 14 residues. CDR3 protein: CASSLTGGITEAFL. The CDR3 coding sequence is TGTGCCAGCAGCCTGACAGGGGGGATCACTGAAGCTTTCCTT.

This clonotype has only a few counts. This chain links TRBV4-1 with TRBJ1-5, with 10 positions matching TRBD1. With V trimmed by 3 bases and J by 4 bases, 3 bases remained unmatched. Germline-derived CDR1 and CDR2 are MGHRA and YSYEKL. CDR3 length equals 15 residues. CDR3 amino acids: CASSHPGQGNQPQHF. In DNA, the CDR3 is TGCGCCAGCAGCCATCCGGGACAGGGGAATCAGCCCCAGCATTTT.

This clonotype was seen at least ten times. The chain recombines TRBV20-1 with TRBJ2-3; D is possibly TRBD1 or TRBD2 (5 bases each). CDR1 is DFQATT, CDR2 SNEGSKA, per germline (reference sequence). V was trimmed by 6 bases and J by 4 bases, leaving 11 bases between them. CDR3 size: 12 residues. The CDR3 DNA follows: TGCAGTGCCCGGTCGGGGCCAGATACGCAGTATTTT. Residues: CSARSGPDTQYF.

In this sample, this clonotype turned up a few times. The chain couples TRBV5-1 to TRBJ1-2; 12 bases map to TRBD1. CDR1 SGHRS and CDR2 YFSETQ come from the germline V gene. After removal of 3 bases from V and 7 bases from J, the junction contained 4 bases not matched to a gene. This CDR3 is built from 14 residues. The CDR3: CASSWGQGAFGYTF. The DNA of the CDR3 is TGCGCCAGCAGCTGGGGACAGGGGGCGTTTGGCTACACCTTC.

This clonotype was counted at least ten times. CDR3 loop: CASSPRGANYGYTF. CDR3 bases: TGTGCCAGCAGCCCCAGGGGGGCTAACTATGGCTACACCTTC. J is TRBJ1-2 and V is TRBV3-1, with 7 positions matching TRBD1. The CDR3 loop spans 14 amino acids. The germline V gene encodes CDR1 LGHDT and CDR2 YNNKEL (reference sequence). V lost 4 bases and J lost 0; bases outside the gene matches: 2.